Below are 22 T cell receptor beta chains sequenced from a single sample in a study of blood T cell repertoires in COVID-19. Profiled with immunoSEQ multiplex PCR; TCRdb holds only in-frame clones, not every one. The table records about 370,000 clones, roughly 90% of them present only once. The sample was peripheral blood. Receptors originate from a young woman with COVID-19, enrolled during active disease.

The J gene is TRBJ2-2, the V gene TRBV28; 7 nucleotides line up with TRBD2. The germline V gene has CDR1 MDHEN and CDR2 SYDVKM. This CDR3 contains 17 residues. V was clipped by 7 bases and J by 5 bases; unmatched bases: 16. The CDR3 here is CASTPYGLAERTGELFF. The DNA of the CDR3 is TGTGCCAGCACTCCCTACGGGCTAGCGGAAAGGACCGGGGAGCTGTTTTTT. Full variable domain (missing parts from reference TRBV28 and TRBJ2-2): DVKVTQSSRYLVKRTGEKVFLECVQDMDHENMFWYRQDPGLGLRLIYFSYDVKMKEKGDIPEGYSVSREKKERFSLILESASTNQTSMYLCASTPYGLAERTGELFFGEGSRLTVL.

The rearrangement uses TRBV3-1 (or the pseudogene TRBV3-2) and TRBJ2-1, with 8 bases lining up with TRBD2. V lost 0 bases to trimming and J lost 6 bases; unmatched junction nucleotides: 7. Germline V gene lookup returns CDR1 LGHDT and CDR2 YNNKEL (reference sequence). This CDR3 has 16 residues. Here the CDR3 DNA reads TGTGCCAGCAGCCAAGATCAGGGACTAGTTTTCAATGAGCAGTTCTTC. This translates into CASSQDQGLVFNEQFF.

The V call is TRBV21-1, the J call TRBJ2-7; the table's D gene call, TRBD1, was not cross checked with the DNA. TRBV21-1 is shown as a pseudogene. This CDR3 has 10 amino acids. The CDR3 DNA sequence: TGTGCCAGCAGCAAACATGAGCAGTACGTC. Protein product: CASSKHEQYV.

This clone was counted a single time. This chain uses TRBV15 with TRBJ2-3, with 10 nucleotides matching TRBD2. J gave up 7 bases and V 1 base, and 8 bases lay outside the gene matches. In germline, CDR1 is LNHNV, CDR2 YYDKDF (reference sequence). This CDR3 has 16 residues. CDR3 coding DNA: TGTGCCACCAGCAGAGCTGCGGCTAGCGGGAGACATACGCAGTATTTT. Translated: CATSRAAASGRHTQYF.

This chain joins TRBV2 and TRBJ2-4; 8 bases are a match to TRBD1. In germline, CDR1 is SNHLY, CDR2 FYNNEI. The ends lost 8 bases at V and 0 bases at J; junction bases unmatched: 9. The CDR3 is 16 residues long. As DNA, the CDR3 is TGTGCCAGCGGCGCCGCAGGGGGCCTAGCCAAAAACATTCAGTACTTC. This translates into CASGAAGGLAKNIQYF.

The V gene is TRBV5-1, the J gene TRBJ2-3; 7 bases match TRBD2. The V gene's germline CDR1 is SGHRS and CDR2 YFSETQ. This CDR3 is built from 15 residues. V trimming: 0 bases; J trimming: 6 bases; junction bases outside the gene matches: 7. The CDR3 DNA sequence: TGCGCCAGCAGCTTGGCTGGCGGGAGAGCGGATACGCAGTATTTT. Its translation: CASSLAGGRADTQYF.

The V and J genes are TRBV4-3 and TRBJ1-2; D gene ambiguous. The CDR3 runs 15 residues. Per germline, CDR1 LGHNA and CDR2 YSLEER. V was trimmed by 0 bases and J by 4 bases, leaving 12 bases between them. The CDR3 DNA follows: TGCGCCAGCAGCCAAGATTTAACAGCAGGCTATGGCTACACCTTC. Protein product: CASSQDLTAGYGYTF.

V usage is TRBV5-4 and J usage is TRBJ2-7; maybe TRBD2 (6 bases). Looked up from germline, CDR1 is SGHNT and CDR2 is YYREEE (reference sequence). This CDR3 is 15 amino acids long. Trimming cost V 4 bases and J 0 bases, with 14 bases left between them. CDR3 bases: TGTGCCAGCAGCAGGGACTTCGGAGGCTCCTACGAGCAGTACGTC. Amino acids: CASSRDFGGSYEQYV.

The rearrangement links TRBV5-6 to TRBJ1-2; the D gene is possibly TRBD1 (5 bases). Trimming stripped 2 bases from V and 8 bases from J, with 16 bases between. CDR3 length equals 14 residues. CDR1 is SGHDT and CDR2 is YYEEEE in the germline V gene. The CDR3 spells CASSFAPRETGYTF. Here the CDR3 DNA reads TGTGCCAGCAGCTTCGCCCCCAGGGAAACGGGCTACACCTTC.

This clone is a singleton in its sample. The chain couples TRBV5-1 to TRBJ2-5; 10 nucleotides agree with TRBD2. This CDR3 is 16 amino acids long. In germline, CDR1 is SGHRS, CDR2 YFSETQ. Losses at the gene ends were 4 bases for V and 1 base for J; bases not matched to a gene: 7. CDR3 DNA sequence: TGCGCCAGCAGCCTAGCGGGAGTAGGGGGCCAAGAGACCCAGTACTTC. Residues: CASSLAGVGGQETQYF.

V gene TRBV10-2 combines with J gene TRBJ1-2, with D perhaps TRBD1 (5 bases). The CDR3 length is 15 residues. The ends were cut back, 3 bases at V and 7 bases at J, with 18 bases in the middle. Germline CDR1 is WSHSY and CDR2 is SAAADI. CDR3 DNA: TGCGCCAGCAGTGAAGGGGCTGTCCAAAGGGGTGGCTACACCTTC. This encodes CASSEGAVQRGGYTF.

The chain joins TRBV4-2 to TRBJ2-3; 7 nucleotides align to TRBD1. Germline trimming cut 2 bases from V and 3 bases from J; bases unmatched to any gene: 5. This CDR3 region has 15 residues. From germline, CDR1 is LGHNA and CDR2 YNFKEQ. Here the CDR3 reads CASSQNGQETDTQYF. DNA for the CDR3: TGTGCCAGCAGCCAAAATGGACAGGAGACAGATACGCAGTATTTT.

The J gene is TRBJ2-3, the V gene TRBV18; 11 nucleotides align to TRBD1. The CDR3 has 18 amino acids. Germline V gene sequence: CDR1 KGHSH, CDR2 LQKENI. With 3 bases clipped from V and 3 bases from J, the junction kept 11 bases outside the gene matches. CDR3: CASSPPTRWDRGTDTQYF. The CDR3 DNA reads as TGTGCCAGCTCACCCCCAACCAGGTGGGACAGGGGGACAGATACGCAGTATTTT.

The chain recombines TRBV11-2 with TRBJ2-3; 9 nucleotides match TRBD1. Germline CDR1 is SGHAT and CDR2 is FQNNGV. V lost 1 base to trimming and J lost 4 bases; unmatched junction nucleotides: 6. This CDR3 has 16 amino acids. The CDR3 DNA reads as TGTGCCAGCAGCTTAGCATTCACAGGGGGCGCAGATACGCAGTATTTT. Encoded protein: CASSLAFTGGADTQYF.

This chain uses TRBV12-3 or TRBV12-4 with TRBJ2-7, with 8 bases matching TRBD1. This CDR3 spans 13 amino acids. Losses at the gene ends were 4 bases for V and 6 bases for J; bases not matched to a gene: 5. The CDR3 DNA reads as TGTGCCAGCAGTTCCGGACAGGGAGGCGAGCAGTACGTC. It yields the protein CASSSGQGGEQYV.

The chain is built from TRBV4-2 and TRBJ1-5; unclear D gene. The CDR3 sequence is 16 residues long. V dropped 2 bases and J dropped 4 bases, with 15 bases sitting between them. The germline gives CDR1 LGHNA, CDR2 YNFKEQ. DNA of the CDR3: TGTGCCAGCAGCCAAACTAACATACTTGGGAATCAGCCCCAGCATTTT. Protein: CASSQTNILGNQPQHF.

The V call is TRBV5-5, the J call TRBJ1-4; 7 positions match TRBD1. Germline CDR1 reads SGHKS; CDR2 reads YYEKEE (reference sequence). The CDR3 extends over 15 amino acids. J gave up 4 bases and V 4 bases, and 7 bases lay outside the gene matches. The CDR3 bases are TGTGCCAGCAGCGGAAACAGGGGCATTAATGAAAAACTGTTTTTT. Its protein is CASSGNRGINEKLFF.

CDR3 in DNA: TGTGCCAGCAGCTTAGGTGGCGGCGGGGTGAACACCGGGGAGCTGTTTTTT. This gives the protein CASSLGGGGVNTGELFF. The chain combines TRBV7-9 with TRBJ2-2, with a weak D call TRBD2 (6 bases). V lost 1 base to trimming and J lost 1 base, with 13 bases between them. Per the germline V gene, CDR1 is SEHNR and CDR2 is FQNEAQ (reference sequence). The CDR3 runs 17 residues.

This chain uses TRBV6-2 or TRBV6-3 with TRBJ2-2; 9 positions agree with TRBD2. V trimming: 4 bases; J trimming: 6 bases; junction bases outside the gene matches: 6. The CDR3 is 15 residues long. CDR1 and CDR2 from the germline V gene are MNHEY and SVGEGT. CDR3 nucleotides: TGTGCCAGCAGTTTGGGACTAGCCGAGGCCGGGGAGCTGTTTTTT. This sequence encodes CASSLGLAEAGELFF.

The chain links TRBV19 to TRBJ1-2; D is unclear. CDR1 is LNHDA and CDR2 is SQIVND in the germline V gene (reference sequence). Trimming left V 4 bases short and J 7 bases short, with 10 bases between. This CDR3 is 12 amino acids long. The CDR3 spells CASSTETLGYTF. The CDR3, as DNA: TGTGCCAGTAGTACAGAGACACTTGGCTACACCTTC.

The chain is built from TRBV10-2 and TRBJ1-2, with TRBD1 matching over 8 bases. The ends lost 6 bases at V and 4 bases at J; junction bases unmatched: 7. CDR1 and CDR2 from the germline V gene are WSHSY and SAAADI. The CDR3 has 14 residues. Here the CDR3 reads CASSRQGQGYGYTF. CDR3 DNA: TGCGCCAGCAGCCGACAGGGGCAGGGCTATGGCTACACCTTC.

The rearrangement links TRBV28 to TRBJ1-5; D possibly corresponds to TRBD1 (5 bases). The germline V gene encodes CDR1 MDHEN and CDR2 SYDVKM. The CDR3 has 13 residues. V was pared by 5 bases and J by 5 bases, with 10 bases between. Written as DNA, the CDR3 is TGTGCCAGCAGTGGGGGAGGAGATCAGCCCCAGCATTTT. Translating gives CASSGGGDQPQHF. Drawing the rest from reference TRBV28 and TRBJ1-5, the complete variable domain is DVKVTQSSRYLVKRTGEKVFLECVQDMDHENMFWYRQDPGLGLRLIYFSYDVKMKEKGDIPEGYSVSREKKERFSLILESASTNQTSMYLCASSGGGDQPQHFGDGTRLSIL.